A selection of T cell receptor beta chains follows, all from one sample in a study of blood T cell repertoires in COVID-19. This table comes from immunoSEQ multiplex PCR, and its TCRdb copy is limited to in-frame clones, with some not included. The top ten clones hold over 14% of a sample with approximately 230,000 clones, around 80% of them seen once. Sample: PBMCs or T cells enriched from blood (not recorded which). These receptors originate from a man aged 35-49 years who had recovered from COVID-19. The CDR3 runs from the conserved cysteine through the conserved F or W. D genes are given only for firm matches. Clone size, where shown, is once, few, many, or a class for clones that have expanded.

V gene,D gene,J gene,clone size,CDR3 DNA,CDR3 protein
TRBV5-1,-,TRBJ2-5,-,TGCGCCAGCAGAATGGACAAAGAGACCCAGTACTTC,CASRMDKETQYF
TRBV25-1,TRBD1,TRBJ1-2,-,TGTGCCAGCAGAGGAGACAGGGAGGGCTACACCTTC,CASRGDREGYTF
TRBV5-4,-,TRBJ2-1,-,TGTGCCAGCAGCTTGACAGGGCAGTACAATGAGCAGTTCTTC,CASSLTGQYNEQFF
TRBV29-1,-,TRBJ2-7,-,TGCAGCGTTGGCGAGGGAAACTCCTACGAGCAGTACTTC,CSVGEGNSYEQYF
TRBV29-1,-,TRBJ1-1,-,TGCAGCGTTGTCCGGGGACAGAACACTGAAGCTTTCTTT,CSVVRGQNTEAFF
TRBV4-1,-,TRBJ2-3,-,TGCGCCAGCAGCCAAGATCAAAAGCGGAAAACTTTT,CASSQDQKRKTF
TRBV30,-,TRBJ1-1,-,TGTGCCCGGGTCCGGGGGGTAGGCACTGAAGCTTTCTTT,CARVRGVGTEAFF
TRBV27,-,TRBJ1-1,-,TGTGCCAGCAGTTTCTTAGGAGGGACTGAAGCTTTCTTT,CASSFLGGTEAFF
TRBV7-9,TRBD1,TRBJ1-2,-,TGTGCCAGCAGCCGACAGGGGGCAATTCGCTATGGCTACACCTTC,CASSRQGAIRYGYTF
TRBV28,-,TRBJ2-4,-,TGTGCCAGCAGTTCCACTGACAAAAACATTCAGTACTTC,CASSSTDKNIQYF
TRBV2,-,TRBJ1-4,medium-sized,TGTGCCAGCAGTGAAAGAGGTGCCGAAAAACTGTTTTTT,CASSERGAEKLFF
TRBV2,-,TRBJ1-6,-,TGTGCCAGCAGCGGAAGGCCCGGGGTCGTGGAATCACCCCTCCACTTT,CASSGRPGVVESPLHF
TRBV28,-,TRBJ1-2,-,TGTGCCAGCACTTCCTCGGGGGGGCGCTATGGCTACACCTTC,CASTSSGGRYGYTF
TRBV6-5,TRBD1,TRBJ2-7,once,TGTGCCAGCAGGACAGGACAGGGGGTGCAGTACTTC,CASRTGQGVQYF